This TCR beta chain was recorded in a study of CD8+CD57+ T cells in acquired aplastic anemia. Across the whole study: The sorted CD4+ and CD8+ cells yielded an average roughly 3 ug of DNA.

Genomic DNA, the template, was used for profiling of the TCR beta VDJ and CDR3. TCRdb re-analysed the reads in MiXCR, keeping a single row per CDR3 protein. The table records a few hundred thousand distinct CDR3 sequences, 56% of them present only once. Study-level points and caveats: Common to patients and controls were approximately 30 CD8+ CDR3 sequences. The study found no significant CD8+ Simpson's diversity difference between patients and controls.

A word on this clonotype: No antigen is known for it.

The CDR3 is made up of 14 amino acids. With V trimmed by 5 bases and J by 3 bases, 10 bases remained unmatched. CDR1 and CDR2 from the germline V gene are GTSNPN and SVGIG (reference sequence). Sample: sorted CD4+, CD8+, or CD8+CD57+ T cells (not recorded which) from PBMCs. This sequence was found in a human donor with severe aplastic anemia or a healthy control (not recorded which). V is TRBV30 and J is TRBJ2-7, with 7 bases that match TRBD1. The CDR3 reads CAWAPDRSLYEQYF. CDR3 nucleotides: TGTGCCTGGGCCCCGGACAGGAGCCTCTACGAGCAGTACTTC.